The 22 T cell receptor beta chains given below trace back to one sample, sequenced in a study of blood T cells in healthy people across ages. For the second PCR, which ran for about 6 to 11 cycles, a sample-barcoded 5' primer and a J-beta primer mix were used. Each CDR3 protein gets one entry after TCRdb re-called the 5' RACE reads with MiXCR. Found here are around 1,500,000 distinct CDR3 sequences, about 30% of them singletons; the top ten hold 7% to 9%. Sequencing used blood. The source is a woman in her 30s in good health.

This clonotype was counted between two and nine times. The J gene is TRBJ1-2, the V gene TRBV9; possible D gene TRBD1, 6 bases. The CDR3 sequence is 14 residues long. Trimming left V 4 bases short and J 2 bases short, with 12 bases between. From germline, CDR1 is SGDLS and CDR2 YYNGEE. The CDR3 spells CASSKTDRNYGYTF. In nucleotides, the CDR3 is TGTGCCAGCAGCAAGACTGACAGGAACTATGGCTACACCTTC.

At least ten counts were recorded for this clonotype. The V gene is TRBV11-2, the J gene TRBJ2-5; tentatively, D is TRBD1 or TRBD2 (5 bases each). Germline loops: CDR1 SGHAT, CDR2 FQNNGV. The CDR3 sequence is 15 residues long. The V end lost 3 bases, the J end lost 4 bases, and 15 bases lay between the germline ends. The CDR3 nucleotides are TGTGCCAGCAGCTTCCCGGGACCCAGGAGAGAGACCCAGTACTTC. Residues: CASSFPGPRRETQYF.

The CDR3, as DNA: TGTGCCATCAGTGTAGAAGGACCCGAGCAGTACTTC. Its protein is CAISVEGPEQYF. J is TRBJ2-7 and V is TRBV10-3; no firm D call. V gave up 4 bases and J gave up 6 bases, with 10 bases separating them. CDR1 ENHRY and CDR2 SYGVKD come from the germline V gene. The CDR3 has 12 amino acids.

V is TRBV7-9 and J is TRBJ2-1; perhaps TRBD1 as D (5 bases). The CDR3 extends over 11 amino acids. V was trimmed by 5 bases and J by 10 bases, leaving 9 bases between them. Germline V gives CDR1 SEHNR, CDR2 FQNEAQ (reference sequence). CDR3 loop: CASSIHREQFF. The CDR3 nucleotides read TGTGCCAGCAGCATACACAGGGAGCAGTTCTTC.

The J gene is TRBJ2-1, the V gene TRBV14, with 9 bases lining up with TRBD2. This CDR3 contains 17 residues. Germline V CDR1 and CDR2: SGHDN, FVKESK. Trimming removed 0 bases from V and 8 bases from J; junction bases left unmatched: 11. The CDR3 DNA reads TGTGCCAGCAGCCAAGATCCCCCCCAGCGGGGGGAGGATGAGCAGTTCTTC. Its protein product is CASSQDPPQRGEDEQFF.

The chain couples TRBV27 to TRBJ1-1, with 10 bases aligning to TRBD1. Germline CDR1 reads MNHEY; CDR2 reads SMNVEV (reference sequence). V was pared by 6 bases and J by 1 base, with 8 bases of the junction left unmatched. The CDR3 is 16 residues long. CDR3 DNA: TGTGCCAGCAGGGGGGGACAGGGGCTTCCGAACACTGAAGCTTTCTTT. Translating it yields CASRGGQGLPNTEAFF.

The rearrangement links TRBV6-6 to TRBJ2-4, with TRBD2 matching over 10 bases. Germline V lookup: CDR1 MNHNY, CDR2 SVGAGI (reference sequence). CDR3 length: 15 residues. V lost 4 bases and J lost 7; bases outside the gene matches: 7. CDR3 nucleotides: TGTGCCAGCAGTTCAGCGGGGGGGCGGGTCAACATTCAGTACTTC. Protein sequence: CASSSAGGRVNIQYF.

A few counts support this clonotype. Here the CDR3 DNA reads TGCAGTGCTAGTCCTCCTAATGGGGGGAATGAGCAGTTCTTC. It is translated as CSASPPNGGNEQFF. J is TRBJ2-1 and V is TRBV20-1; D perhaps matches TRBD2 (6 bases). Trimming pared 3 bases from V and 7 bases from J, leaving 16 bases between. CDR3 length: 14 residues. Germline V gives CDR1 DFQATT, CDR2 SNEGSKA (reference sequence).

V gene TRBV11-2 combines with J gene TRBJ2-1; 8 bases line up with TRBD2. Unmatched junction bases numbered 10, after V lost 4 bases and J lost 8 bases. The CDR3 runs to 15 residues. The V gene's germline CDR1 is SGHAT and CDR2 FQNNGV. CDR3 residues: CASSSSGRLFDEQFF. The CDR3 nucleotides read TGTGCCAGCAGCTCGAGCGGGAGACTCTTCGATGAGCAGTTCTTC.

The genes are TRBV21-1 and TRBJ2-1; the DNA was not compared with TRBD2, the D call given in the table. TRBV21-1 is an annotated pseudogene. The CDR3 has 15 residues. CDR3 residues: CASLGLADVANEQFF. As DNA, the CDR3 is TGTGCCAGCCTCGGACTAGCGGATGTTGCAAATGAGCAGTTCTTC.

In the case of this clonotype: One junction end disagrees with the germline gene, perhaps due to a read error. The chain is built from TRBV10-3 and TRBJ2-3, with a possible D match to TRBD2 (6 bases). The germline gives CDR1 ENHRY, CDR2 SYGVKD. The CDR3 sequence is 15 residues long. The CDR3 here is CAIGESTSGSDTQYF. CDR3 coding DNA: TGTGCCATCGGTGAGTCGACTAGTGGGTCAGATACGCAGTATTTT.

The rearrangement uses TRBV7-2 and TRBJ2-1; 9 nucleotides agree with TRBD2. Germline CDR1 is SGHTA and CDR2 is FQGNSA. This CDR3 region has 17 residues. The trim removed 6 bases at V and 1 base at J, leaving 10 bases unmatched. The CDR3: CASRKGGGGGSYNEQFF. The CDR3 DNA is TGTGCCAGCAGAAAGGGGGGCGGGGGGGGTTCCTACAATGAGCAGTTCTTC.

CDR3 residues: CASGHPEAYGYTF. CDR3 nucleotides: TGTGCTAGTGGGCATCCCGAAGCCTATGGCTACACCTTC. The chain joins TRBV12-5 to TRBJ1-2; D remains unclear. The V end lost 6 bases, the J end lost 4 bases, and 12 bases lay between the germline ends. Germline V gives CDR1 LGHNT, CDR2 FRNRAP. This CDR3 contains 13 residues.

The chain couples TRBV7-2 to TRBJ2-3; possibly TRBD2 for D (7 bases). The CDR3 runs to 15 residues. Germline V lookup: CDR1 SGHTA, CDR2 FQGNSA. Trimming cost V 8 bases and J 0 bases, with 15 bases left between them. In DNA, the CDR3 is TGTGCCAGCCGGGGGGCCTCAACGAGCACAGATACGCAGTATTTT. It encodes CASRGASTSTDTQYF. The entire variable domain, with the rest obtained from reference TRBV7-2 and TRBJ2-3, is as follows: GAGVSQSPSNKVTEKGKDVELRCDPISGHTALYWYRQSLGQGLEFLIYFQGNSAPDKSGLPSDRFSAERTGGSVSTLTIQRTQQEDSAVYLCASRGASTSTDTQYFGPGTRLTVL.

This clonotype was seen many times. This chain connects TRBV7-2 to TRBJ2-7; D is undetermined. V lost 1 base, J lost 0 bases, and 10 bases lay in between. Germline V gives CDR1 SGHTA, CDR2 FQGNSA. The CDR3 contains 15 residues. The CDR3 sequence: CASSLGPGDSYEQYF. The CDR3 bases are TGTGCCAGCAGCTTAGGTCCAGGTGACTCCTACGAGCAGTACTTC.

V gene TRBV6-6 combines with J gene TRBJ1-5; 9 bases align to TRBD1. The CDR3 loop spans 15 amino acids. Trimming took 6 bases from V and 6 from J; bases not matched to a gene: 9. CDR1 is MNHNY and CDR2 is SVGAGI in the germline V gene (reference sequence). CDR3 residues: CASRGTGGAGQPQHF. The CDR3 DNA reads TGTGCCAGCAGGGGAACAGGGGGCGCGGGTCAGCCCCAGCATTTT.

This clonotype came up a few times. V usage is TRBV7-8 and J usage is TRBJ2-3; 7 nucleotides align to TRBD1. Germline V gene lookup returns CDR1 SGHVS and CDR2 FQNEAQ. Trimming at V came to 1 base and at J to 4 bases, leaving 8 bases not matched to a gene. This CDR3 region has 16 residues. This CDR3 reads CASSLEEGALADTQYF. For the CDR3, the DNA is TGTGCCAGCAGCTTAGAAGAGGGGGCTTTGGCAGATACGCAGTATTTT.

This chain joins TRBV18 and TRBJ2-7; D could derive from TRBD1 or TRBD2 (5 bases each). Germline V lookup: CDR1 KGHSH, CDR2 LQKENI. V lost 1 base, J lost 3 bases, and 7 bases lay in between. This CDR3 contains 13 residues. In DNA form, the CDR3 reads TGTGCCAGCTCACCACTGAGGGGCTACGAGCAGTACTTC. Its translation: CASSPLRGYEQYF.

Remarks on this clonotype: A clone one base away is much larger, so this may be a read error. The CDR3 sequence: CASSTGGFGGYNEQYF. The CDR3 bases are TGCGCCAGCAGCACCGGAGGTTTCGGGGGATACAATGAGCAGTACTTC. The genes are TRBV5-1 and TRBJ2-1; weak D call: TRBD2 (6 bases). The DNA matches TRBJ2-7 better at its end, which makes the J call doubtful. The CDR3 totals 16 residues. Germline CDR1 is SGHRS and CDR2 is YFSETQ.

A few counts support this clonotype. V is TRBV7-9 and J is TRBJ2-5, with a possible D match to TRBD2 (5 bases). Judging by the DNA end, TRBJ2-7 fits better; the J call may be wrong. The germline CDR1 and CDR2 sequences are SEHNR and FQNEAQ (reference sequence). The CDR3 has 16 amino acids. Here the CDR3 reads CASSPPGKTGSGEQYF. The CDR3 DNA reads as TGTGCCAGCAGCCCACCAGGCAAGACGGGGAGCGGCGAGCAGTACTTC.

Points on this clonotype: A read error may be the cause here, since a much bigger clone is one base away. The J gene is TRBJ2-7, the V gene TRBV27, with TRBD1 matching 11 bases. After removal of 5 bases from V and 7 bases from J, the junction contained 10 bases not matched to a gene. Germline CDR1 MNHEY, CDR2 SMNVEV (reference sequence). This CDR3 region has 15 residues. CDR3 coding DNA: TGTGCCAGCAGTCCAACCTGGACAGGGGGCAATGAGCAGTACTTC. This encodes CASSPTWTGGNEQYF.

The chain is built from TRBV5-1 and TRBJ2-3; TRBD2 matches 7 bases. CDR1 and CDR2 (germline): SGHRS, YFSETQ. V dropped 4 bases and J dropped 9; count of bases not matched to a gene: 14. This CDR3 comprises 15 residues. CDR3 loop: CASSLCGGKRITQYF. The CDR3 coding sequence is TGCGCCAGCAGCCTGTGCGGGGGAAAGAGGATCACGCAGTATTTT.